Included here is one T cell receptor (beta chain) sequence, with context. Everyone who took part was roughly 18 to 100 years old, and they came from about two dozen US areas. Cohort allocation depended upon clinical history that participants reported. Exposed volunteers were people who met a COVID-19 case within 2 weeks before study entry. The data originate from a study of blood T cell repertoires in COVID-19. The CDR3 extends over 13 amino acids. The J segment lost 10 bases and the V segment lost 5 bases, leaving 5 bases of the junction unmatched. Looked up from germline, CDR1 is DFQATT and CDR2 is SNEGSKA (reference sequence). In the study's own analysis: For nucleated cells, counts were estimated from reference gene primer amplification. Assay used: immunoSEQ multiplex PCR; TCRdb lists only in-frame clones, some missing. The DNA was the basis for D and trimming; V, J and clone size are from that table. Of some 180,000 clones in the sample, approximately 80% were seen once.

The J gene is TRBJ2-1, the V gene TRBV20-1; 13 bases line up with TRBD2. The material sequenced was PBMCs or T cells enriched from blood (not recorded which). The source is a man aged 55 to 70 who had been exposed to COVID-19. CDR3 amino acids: CSAGETSGREQFF. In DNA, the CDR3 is TGCAGTGCTGGTGAGACTAGCGGGAGGGAGCAGTTCTTC.